The 24 T cell receptor beta chains in this list originate from one sample, sequenced in a study of blood T cells in healthy people across ages. The use of a sample-barcoded 5' primer and a J-beta primer mix characterized a second PCR of roughly 6 to 11 cycles. TCRdb re-derived calls from the 5' RACE reads in MiXCR, one entry per CDR3 protein. The sample shows about 680,000 distinct CDR3 sequences, approximately 50% of them seen only once. The sequencing sample was made of blood. The receptors were sampled from a woman in her sixties in good health.

The chain is built from TRBV27 and TRBJ2-3; TRBD1 agrees at 8 bases. The V gene's germline CDR1 is MNHEY and CDR2 SMNVEV (reference sequence). Trimming at V came to 0 bases and at J to 5 bases, leaving 4 bases not matched to a gene. The CDR3 loop spans 15 amino acids. CDR3 nucleotide sequence: TGTGCCAGCAGTTTATCGACAGGGGCAGGAGATACGCAGTATTTT. Protein product: CASSLSTGAGDTQYF.

The chain joins TRBV11-1 to TRBJ2-5; TRBD2 agrees at 8 bases. The end of the DNA aligns better with TRBJ2-7, so the J call may be wrong. This CDR3 has 15 amino acids. Per germline, CDR1 SGHAT and CDR2 FQDESV (reference sequence). CDR3 loop: CASSLSSGNTYEQYF. The CDR3 nucleotides are TGTGCCAGCAGCTTAAGTAGCGGGAACACCTACGAGCAGTACTTC.

The genes are TRBV5-1 and TRBJ2-3; D possibly corresponds to TRBD1 (5 bases). The CDR3 is 15 residues long. Per the germline V gene, CDR1 is SGHRS and CDR2 is YFSETQ. The V and J ends lost 4 bases and 2 bases respectively, with 14 bases between them. CDR3 residues: CASSKDGHSTDTQYF. CDR3 nucleotide sequence: TGCGCCAGCAGCAAAGACGGACATTCCACAGATACGCAGTATTTT. Full variable domain (remainder filled in from reference TRBV5-1 and TRBJ2-3): KAGVTQTPRYLIKTRGQQVTLSCSPISGHRSVSWYQQTPGQGLQFLFEYFSETQRNKGNFPGRFSGRQFSNSRSEMNVSTLELGDSALYLCASSKDGHSTDTQYFGPGTRLTVL.

The chain combines TRBV11-3 with TRBJ2-7; D is perhaps TRBD2 (6 bases). Germline V gene sequence: CDR1 SGHNT, CDR2 YENEEA. This CDR3 contains 14 residues. V was shortened by 5 bases and J by 2 bases, with 13 bases between the two germline ends. CDR3 sequence reads: CASSISGHTYEQYF. CDR3 bases: TGTGCCAGCAGCATTAGCGGCCATACCTACGAGCAGTACTTC. The variable domain in full, completed from reference TRBV11-3 and TRBJ2-7, reads EAGVVQSPRYKIIEKKQPVAFWCNPISGHNTLYWYLQNLGQGPELLIRYENEEAVDDSQLPKDRFSAERLKGVDSTLKIQPAELGDSAVYLCASSISGHTYEQYFGPGTRLTVT.

The rearrangement links TRBV20-1 to TRBJ2-3; no firm D call. CDR1 and CDR2 (germline): DFQATT, SNEGSKA (reference sequence). V was shortened by 3 bases and J by 8 bases, with 15 bases between the two germline ends. The length of the CDR3 is 13 residues. The CDR3: CSARGWGSGTQYF. CDR3 bases: TGCAGTGCTAGGGGTTGGGGATCCGGTACGCAGTATTTT.

This chain joins TRBV7-2 and TRBJ1-5; perhaps TRBD1 as D (5 bases). The CDR3 spans 15 residues. Germline assignment: CDR1 SGHTA and CDR2 FQGNSA. Trimming took 11 bases from V and 0 from J, leaving 17 bases between them. The CDR3 DNA sequence: TGTGCCCCCCCCTGGGGTGGGGGTAGCAATCAGCCCCAGCATTTT. The encoded protein is CAPPWGGGSNQPQHF.

J is TRBJ2-5 and V is TRBV29-1, with D maybe TRBD1 (6 bases). From germline, CDR1 is SQVTM and CDR2 ANQGSEA. The ends were cut back, 3 bases at V and 11 bases at J, with 13 bases in the middle. This CDR3 is built from 11 residues. CDR3 nucleotides: TGCAGCGTTGACAGGGGCAATGAGCAGTACTTC. Residues: CSVDRGNEQYF.

The chain couples TRBV2 to TRBJ2-7, with TRBD1 matching 9 bases. The CDR3 loop spans 13 amino acids. Trimming removed 4 bases from V and 5 bases from J; junction bases left unmatched: 3. The V gene's germline CDR1 is SNHLY and CDR2 FYNNEI. CDR3 nucleotides: TGTGCCAGCAGTGGGGACAGGGTGAACGAGCAGTACTTC. It specifies CASSGDRVNEQYF.

The chain recombines TRBV6-5 with TRBJ2-1, with TRBD2 matching over 10 bases. With V trimmed by 2 bases and J by 9 bases, 4 bases remained unmatched. Germline CDR1 reads MNHEY; CDR2 reads SVGAGI. The length of the CDR3 is 14 residues. The CDR3 spells CASSYGTSEFEQFF. In nucleotides, the CDR3 is TGTGCCAGCAGTTACGGGACTAGCGAGTTTGAGCAGTTCTTC.

This clonotype was found many times. The V call is TRBV4-2, the J call TRBJ2-7, with TRBD2 matching over 9 bases. The CDR3 extends over 16 amino acids. The germline gives CDR1 LGHNA, CDR2 YNFKEQ. Germline trimming cut 1 base from V and 2 bases from J; bases unmatched to any gene: 6. The CDR3 DNA follows: TGTGCCAGCAGCCAAGTAGGAGCGGGAGGCCCCTACGAGCAGTACTTC. Protein product: CASSQVGAGGPYEQYF.

The V and J genes are TRBV10-3 and TRBJ2-1, with 13 bases identical to TRBD2. The CDR3 covers 18 residues. Trimming at V came to 4 bases and at J to 9 bases, leaving 15 bases not matched to a gene. Germline V gene lookup returns CDR1 ENHRY and CDR2 SYGVKD. CDR3 DNA sequence: TGTGCCATCAGTGCTAATTGGGGACGGACTAGCGGGAGTAGTGAGCAGTTCTTC. Encoded protein: CAISANWGRTSGSSEQFF.

The genes are TRBV19 and TRBJ2-1; D is possibly TRBD2 (5 bases). The CDR3 is 12 amino acids. Per the germline V gene, CDR1 is LNHDA and CDR2 is SQIVND (reference sequence). V shed 3 bases and J shed 6 bases, with 6 bases lying between them. The CDR3 here is CASSIGVNEQFF. The DNA of the CDR3 is TGTGCCAGTAGTATCGGGGTCAATGAGCAGTTCTTC.

This clonotype came up a few times. V gene TRBV27 combines with J gene TRBJ2-2, with unresolved D. The CDR3 has 12 residues. V shed 6 bases and J shed 5 bases, with 7 bases lying between them. The V gene's germline CDR1 is MNHEY and CDR2 SMNVEV (reference sequence). CDR3 region: CASRRDTGELFF. The CDR3 nucleotides read TGTGCCAGCAGGCGAGATACCGGGGAGCTGTTTTTT.

The chain recombines TRBV3-1 with TRBJ2-1, with 8 bases matching TRBD2. CDR1 is LGHDT and CDR2 is YNNKEL in the germline V gene (reference sequence). V lost 5 bases and J lost 5; bases outside the gene matches: 5. The CDR3 covers 14 residues. The CDR3: CASSMVTSDNEQFF. The DNA of the CDR3 is TGTGCCAGCAGCATGGTGACTAGCGACAATGAGCAGTTCTTC.

The gene calls are TRBV29-1 and TRBJ2-5; the D is unclear. The CDR3 sequence is 13 residues long. Trimming pared 6 bases from V and 1 base from J, leaving 12 bases between. Per the germline V gene, CDR1 is SQVTM and CDR2 is ANQGSEA. The chain's CDR3 is CSVEAVTQETQYF. The CDR3 DNA is TGCAGCGTCGAGGCGGTGACCCAAGAGACCCAGTACTTC.

The table lists this clonotype with a few counts. The rearrangement joins TRBV28 to TRBJ2-5; 7 nucleotides align to TRBD1. This CDR3 spans 14 amino acids. Germline V gene sequence: CDR1 MDHEN, CDR2 SYDVKM. V shed 5 bases, J shed 2 bases, and the junction held 5 bases outside the gene matches. CDR3 bases: TGTGCCAGCAGTCTACAGGGGCGGCAAGAGACCCAGTACTTC. Translating it yields CASSLQGRQETQYF. The variable domain in full, with the rest retrieved from reference TRBV28 and TRBJ2-5, is DVKVTQSSRYLVKRTGEKVFLECVQDMDHENMFWYRQDPGLGLRLIYFSYDVKMKEKGDIPEGYSVSREKKERFSLILESASTNQTSMYLCASSLQGRQETQYFGPGTRLLVL.

The chain employs TRBV7-2 and TRBJ2-3; possible D gene TRBD2, 7 bases. This CDR3 comprises 15 residues. V lost 8 bases and J 10 bases, leaving 25 bases between the germline ends. CDR1 is SGHTA and CDR2 is FQGNSA in the germline V gene. This CDR3 reads CASVPGGLLVRAQYF. CDR3 bases: TGTGCCAGCGTGCCGGGGGGCCTTTTAGTCCGTGCGCAGTATTTT.

The rearrangement uses TRBV20-1 and TRBJ2-7, with 8 bases identical to TRBD2. Germline V CDR1 and CDR2: DFQATT, SNEGSKA (reference sequence). The junction had 7 bases not matched to a gene; V was cut back by 0 bases and J by 3 bases. CDR3 length equals 15 residues. The CDR3 sequence: CSARDGSGSLYEQYF. The CDR3 DNA is TGCAGTGCTAGAGATGGCAGCGGGAGCCTCTACGAGCAGTACTTC.

The chain couples TRBV5-6 to TRBJ2-7, with a tentative D call TRBD1 (5 bases). Germline lookup yields CDR1 SGHDT and CDR2 YYEEEE. The CDR3 has 14 amino acids. V lost 4 bases to trimming and J lost 7 bases, with 18 bases between them. CDR3 sequence (DNA): TGTGCCAGCAGCCTTGGACATCCCCCACTGGAGCAGTACTTC. The encoded protein is CASSLGHPPLEQYF. Full variable domain (remainder filled in from reference TRBV5-6 and TRBJ2-7): DAGVTQSPTHLIKTRGQQVTLRCSPKSGHDTVSWYQQALGQGPQFIFQYYEEEERQRGNFPDRFSGHQFPNYSSELNVNALLLGDSALYLCASSLGHPPLEQYFGPGTRLTVT.

The chain links TRBV5-1 to TRBJ2-4, with unresolved D. The V end lost 1 base, the J end lost 3 bases, and 8 bases lay between the germline ends. The germline V gene has CDR1 SGHRS and CDR2 YFSETQ. The CDR3 covers 14 residues. Written as DNA, the CDR3 is TGCGCCAGCAGCTTGACGTTGGGCAAAAACATTCAGTACTTC. Residues: CASSLTLGKNIQYF.

This chain uses TRBV7-3 with TRBJ2-5; a possible D gene is TRBD2 (5 bases). V lost 4 bases, J lost 4 bases, and 10 bases lay in between. In germline, CDR1 is SGHTA, CDR2 FQGTGA. CDR3 length: 13 residues. CDR3 nucleotides: TGTGCCAGCAGCTCCGCTCGGGGAGAGACCCAGTACTTC. Encoded protein: CASSSARGETQYF.

This clonotype came up a few times. V and J are TRBV6-6 and TRBJ2-6; 7 bases map to TRBD1. The J segment lost 0 bases and the V segment lost 6 bases, leaving 2 bases of the junction unmatched. Germline V gene sequence: CDR1 MNHNY, CDR2 SVGAGI (reference sequence). CDR3 size: 15 residues. Here the CDR3 reads CASRGQLSGANVLTF. The CDR3, as DNA: TGTGCCAGCAGGGGACAGCTCTCTGGGGCCAACGTCCTGACTTTC.

This chain joins TRBV29-1 and TRBJ2-2; 8 nucleotides line up with TRBD1. Germline V gives CDR1 SQVTM, CDR2 ANQGSEA. CDR3 size: 14 residues. The V gene end was trimmed by 5 bases and the J gene end by 5 bases; junction bases not matched to a gene: 7. Here the CDR3 reads CSVMTGASTGELFF. The CDR3 DNA sequence: TGCAGCGTTATGACAGGGGCTTCAACCGGGGAGCTGTTTTTT.

J is TRBJ1-2 and V is TRBV6-1; possibly TRBD1 for D (6 bases). The CDR3 extends over 15 amino acids. Trimming removed 0 bases at V and 6 bases at J, with 14 bases between. CDR1 and CDR2 from the germline V gene are MNHNS and SASEGT. The CDR3 nucleotides read TGTGCCAGCAGTGAAGCGCCCAGGGGTCGGGATGGCTACACCTTC. Its protein product is CASSEAPRGRDGYTF.